This T cell receptor beta chain was sequenced during a study of OX40 agonist ivuxolimab in advanced cancers. Study-level background: Eligibility rules accepted prior anti-PD-1, anti-PD-L1 or anti-CTLA-4 therapy, and under 45% had some. General study points: Individuals who were partial responders at 0.1-3.0 mg/kg had clonal expansion that ranked among the lowest. The average count of expanded clones was higher among CD8+ T cells than among CD4+.

This clone is labeled as medium-sized. Antigen: not known. Samples of blood were obtained at baseline, on cycle 4 day 1, and on cycle 7 day 1. The V and J ends lost 6 bases and 4 bases respectively, with 12 bases between them. Germline CDR1 MNHEY, CDR2 SMNVEV (reference sequence). The CDR3 is 13 residues long. The method was immunoSEQ multiplex PCR; TCRdb's version includes in-frame clones alone and lacks a portion of them. The table has tens of thousands of clones, about four fifths seen once; the top ten hold approximately 18%. This TCR was sampled from an adult with an advanced solid tumor such as melanoma, head and neck, liver or kidney cancer. This specimen consisted of CD4+ or CD8+ T cells sorted from blood, obtained in a trial of the OX40 agonist ivuxolimab. The chain employs TRBV27 and TRBJ1-1, with D tentatively TRBD1 (5 bases). In DNA, the CDR3 is TGTGCCAGCAGGTACGGGGCGGGCACTGAAGCTTTCTTT. This gives the protein CASRYGAGTEAFF.